The source of this T cell receptor beta chain is a study of CD8 T cells in ankylosing spondylitis. This clonotype has just a few counts. Antigen unknown. In TCRdb, the 5' RACE reads were re-called with MiXCR into one record per CDR3 protein. The sample lists fewer than 250,000 distinct CDR3 sequences; roughly a tenth were seen once. Whole-study findings and limits: Disease-linked clones, CD8+, were relatively rare in peripheral blood.

The CDR3 sequence is 13 residues long. Germline CDR1 is SEHNR and CDR2 is FQNEAQ (reference sequence). Trimming took off 4 bases at V and 6 bases at J, with 12 bases between the two ends. The clonotype originates from a male donor with ankylosing spondylitis or in good health (not recorded which). The chain links TRBV7-9 to TRBJ1-1; weak D call: TRBD1 (5 bases). The sequenced sample was blood, either unsorted or a sorted T cell fraction (not recorded which). The CDR3 coding sequence is TGTGCCAGCAGCTCAGGGACTGCGCCTGAAGCTTTCTTT. Residues: CASSSGTAPEAFF.